This is a list of T cell receptor beta chains from one sample in a study of OX40 agonist ivuxolimab in advanced cancers. This table comes from immunoSEQ multiplex PCR, and its TCRdb copy is limited to in-frame clones, with some not included. The sample has tens of thousands of clones, 80% to 85% seen once. Here the sequenced sample was CD4+ or CD8+ T cells sorted from blood, taken in a trial of the OX40 agonist ivuxolimab. The receptors originated from an adult with an advanced solid tumor such as melanoma, head and neck, liver or kidney cancer. Each CDR3 is given with its conserved first and last residue. D genes are given only for firm matches. Clone size is not always given. Where it is, it says once, few, many or a class for expanded clones.

V gene	CDR3 length	clone size	D gene	J gene	CDR3 protein	CDR3 DNA
TRBV29-1	11	NA	NA	TRBJ1-1	CSVAENTEAFF	TGCAGCGTTGCGGAGAACACTGAAGCTTTCTTT
TRBV11-2	16	NA	NA	TRBJ2-3	CASSLQGGGVPDTQYF	TGTGCCAGCAGCTTACAGGGGGGGGGCGTCCCAGATACGCAGTATTTT
TRBV7-2	14	NA	NA	TRBJ1-4	CASSIGQTPEKLFF	TGTGCCAGCAGCATAGGGCAGACTCCTGAAAAACTGTTTTTT
TRBV27	16	few	NA	TRBJ2-5	CASSLMGSVPGETQYF	TGTGCCAGCAGTTTAATGGGCTCAGTACCGGGAGAGACCCAGTACTTC
TRBV7-8	13	NA	NA	TRBJ1-2	CASSLASGNGYTF	TGTGCCAGCAGCTTAGCTTCCGGAAATGGCTACACCTTC
TRBV2	19	NA	TRBD2	TRBJ2-2	CASKGRRLAGEGNTGELFF	TGTGCCAGCAAGGGGCGGCGTCTAGCGGGAGAGGGGAACACCGGGGAGCTGTTTTTT
TRBV2	12	few	NA	TRBJ2-7	CASTLQDYEQYF	TGTGCCAGCACACTACAGGATTACGAGCAGTACTTC
TRBV15	18	NA	TRBD1	TRBJ1-6	CATSRDQFLRGQDSPLHF	TGTGCCACCAGCAGAGACCAATTCCTCAGGGGGCAGGATTCACCCCTCCACTTT
TRBV7-9	14	NA	NA	TRBJ1-1	CASSLGHSNTEAFF	TGTGCCAGCAGCTTAGGACATTCGAACACTGAAGCTTTCTTT
TRBV2	12	once	NA	TRBJ1-4	CASTGRNEKLFF	TGTGCCAGCACGGGGCGAAATGAAAAACTGTTTTTT
TRBV10-3	16	NA	TRBD2	TRBJ2-5	CAISDRSLAGQETQYF	TGTGCCATCAGTGATAGGAGCCTAGCGGGGCAAGAGACCCAGTACTTC
TRBV18	18	NA	TRBD1	TRBJ1-2	CASSPIGTGGHTNYGYTF	TGTGCCAGCTCACCTATCGGGACAGGGGGACATACTAACTATGGCTACACCTTC
TRBV13	11	NA	NA	TRBJ2-1	CASSQSYTQFF	TGTGCCAGCAGTCAGTCCTACACCCAGTTCTTC
TRBV2	14	NA	NA	TRBJ2-6	CASSENGGANVLTF	TGTGCCAGCAGTGAGAACGGGGGGGCCAACGTCCTGACTTTC
TRBV19	16	NA	NA	TRBJ2-7	CASSIDGTRTPYEQYF	TGTGCCAGTAGTATAGACGGGACACGGACACCCTACGAGCAGTACTTC
TRBV30	13	once	NA	TRBJ1-2	CAGAITIVYGYTF	TGTGCTGGAGCAATAACGATAGTCTATGGCTACACCTTC
TRBV4-2	16	NA	NA	TRBJ1-4	CASSPGRIATNEKLFF	TGTGCCAGCAGCCCCGGGCGCATTGCAACTAATGAAAAACTGTTTTTT
TRBV6-4	14	NA	TRBD1	TRBJ2-7	CASSDSDRAGEQYF	TGTGCCAGCAGTGACTCGGACAGGGCTGGCGAGCAGTACTTC
TRBV18	17	NA	TRBD2	TRBJ2-3	CASLLAGGAGGTDTQYF	TGTGCCAGCCTTCTAGCGGGGGGGGCTGGTGGCACAGATACGCAGTATTTT
TRBV19	15	NA	NA	TRBJ1-4	CASSMEWEPNEKLFF	TGTGCCAGTAGTATGGAATGGGAGCCAAATGAAAAACTGTTTTTT
TRBV6-5	14	NA	TRBD2	TRBJ2-1	CASSPSGSIDEQFF	TGTGCCAGCAGTCCTAGCGGGAGTATCGATGAGCAGTTCTTC
TRBV7-3	12	NA	NA	TRBJ2-7	CASRAGTDEQYF	TGTGCCAGCAGAGCAGGGACGGACGAGCAGTACTTC
TRBV27	16	NA	NA	TRBJ2-4	CASSYSGQIAKNIQYF	TGTGCCAGCAGTTACTCCGGACAGATAGCCAAAAACATTCAGTACTTC
TRBV6-5	15	NA	TRBD2	TRBJ2-4	CASRSGTNANNIQYF	TGTGCCAGCAGGTCCGGGACTAACGCAAACAACATTCAGTACTTC
TRBV19	14	NA	NA	TRBJ2-4	CASTAKKGQNIQYF	TGTGCCAGTACGGCGAAAAAGGGGCAGAACATTCAGTACTTC
TRBV30	14	NA	NA	TRBJ2-2	CAWSVLGRTGELFF	TGTGCCTGGAGTGTACTGGGCCGCACTGGGGAGCTGTTTTTT
TRBV6-5	14	NA	TRBD1	TRBJ1-4	CASSVQGAREKLFF	TGTGCCAGCAGTGTACAGGGGGCCAGAGAAAAACTGTTTTTT
TRBV25-1	15	NA	TRBD1	TRBJ2-5	CASSKKTGLRETQYF	TGTGCCAGCAGTAAGAAGACAGGGTTGCGGGAGACCCAGTACTTC
TRBV7-9	11	NA	NA	TRBJ2-7	CASLGGYEQYF	TGTGCCAGCCTAGGGGGGTACGAGCAGTACTTC
TRBV7-8	19	NA	TRBD2	TRBJ2-7	CASSLARGGALRSSYEQYF	TGTGCCAGCAGCTTAGCCCGGGGGGGAGCGCTTAGGAGCTCCTACGAGCAGTACTTC
TRBV7-2	16	NA	TRBD2	TRBJ2-3	CASSLVGRGGTDTQYF	TGTGCCAGCAGCTTAGTTGGGCGGGGAGGGACAGATACGCAGTATTTT
TRBV2	13	NA	NA	TRBJ1-6	CASRTGLNSPLHF	TGTGCCAGCAGAACAGGGCTTAATTCACCCCTCCACTTT
TRBV7-9	13	NA	NA	TRBJ2-2	CASKVQVTGELFF	TGTGCCAGCAAAGTACAGGTCACCGGGGAGCTGTTTTTT
TRBV29-1	10	NA	NA	TRBJ2-5	CSVRRETQYF	TGCAGCGTTCGGCGGGAGACCCAGTACTTC
TRBV27	13	NA	NA	TRBJ1-6	CASSHAPRSPLHF	TGTGCCAGCAGCCACGCACCCCGTTCACCCCTCCACTTT
TRBV11-2	16	NA	TRBD2	TRBJ2-2	CASSLDSSGRTGELFF	TGTGCCAGCAGCTTAGACTCTAGCGGGAGGACCGGGGAGCTGTTTTTT
TRBV5-4	17	NA	TRBD2	TRBJ2-7	CASSQGLLIAGGYEQYF	TGTGCCAGCAGCCAAGGCCTTTTGATCGCGGGAGGTTACGAGCAGTACTTC
TRBV5-1	14	NA	NA	TRBJ2-2	CASSWSPNTGELFF	TGCGCCAGCAGTTGGTCCCCAAACACCGGGGAGCTGTTTTTT
TRBV9	13	NA	NA	TRBJ2-5	CASSGGSRETQYF	TGTGCCAGCAGCGGGGGCTCCCGGGAGACCCAGTACTTC
TRBV30	14	NA	TRBD1	TRBJ2-4	CAWSRQGAADIQYF	TGTGCCTGGAGCCGACAGGGGGCGGCGGACATTCAGTACTTC
TRBV11-2	18	once	TRBD2	TRBJ2-5	CASSFRLAGGPYQETQYF	TGTGCCAGCAGCTTCAGACTAGCGGGAGGGCCATACCAAGAGACCCAGTACTTC
TRBV30	12	NA	NA	TRBJ2-3	CAWSPHTDTQYF	TGTGCCTGGAGCCCCCACACAGATACGCAGTATTTT
TRBV28	12	NA	NA	TRBJ1-5	CASRLQGGPQHF	TGTGCCAGCAGGTTACAGGGCGGGCCCCAGCATTTT
TRBV9	17	NA	NA	TRBJ1-2	CASSDPPSGLTAVGYTF	TGTGCCAGCAGCGACCCCCCATCTGGTTTGACTGCAGTAGGCTACACCTTC
TRBV7-2	15	NA	NA	TRBJ2-7	CASSLAFYGPYEQYF	TGTGCCAGCAGCTTGGCATTTTACGGACCCTACGAGCAGTACTTC
TRBV7-9	14	NA	TRBD1	TRBJ2-5	CASSSDRDQETQYF	TGTGCCAGCAGCTCGGACAGGGATCAAGAGACCCAGTACTTC
TRBV5-1	16	NA	TRBD1	TRBJ2-7	CASSLVGGQGAYEQYF	TGCGCCAGCAGCTTGGTAGGAGGACAGGGGGCTTACGAGCAGTACTTC
TRBV21-1	12	once	NA	TRBJ2-7	CASHGGGYEQYF	TGTGCCAGCCACGGGGGAGGCTACGAGCAGTACTTC
TRBV6-5	15	few	NA	TRBJ1-1	CASRRSGTANTEAFF	TGTGCCAGCAGGCGTTCCGGGACGGCAAACACTGAAGCTTTCTTT
TRBV29-1	13	NA	NA	TRBJ1-5	CSVGGGTGQPQHF	TGCAGCGTTGGGGGGGGGACGGGACAGCCCCAGCATTTT
TRBV4-1	17	NA	NA	TRBJ2-1	CASSQVGRGGTYNEQFF	TGCGCCAGCAGCCAAGTAGGTAGAGGGGGAACCTACAATGAGCAGTTCTTC
TRBV15	17	NA	TRBD1	TRBJ1-1	CATSTLGTGDRRTEAFF	TGTGCCACCAGCACACTCGGGACAGGGGATCGTCGCACTGAAGCTTTCTTT
TRBV6-4	12	NA	NA	TRBJ2-3	CASSDGADTQYF	TGTGCCAGCAGTGATGGGGCAGATACGCAGTATTTT